This TCR beta chain was captured by sequencing in a study of cytomegalovirus exposure and HLA in healthy donors (dated by TCRdb to between 2016 and 2019). Study-level background: According to an earlier analysis of a few hundred of the donors, about 179 million T cells yielded roughly 100 million unique TCR beta sequences and 276 Gb of sequence data. An early release covering roughly 600 HLA-typed donors comprised approximately 300 gigabases of sequencing data and some 79 million unique TCR sequences. Of the roughly 400 genotyped donors, about 80% fell in the genetic ancestry cluster associated with self-reported Caucasian donors. The aim of the study was to test whether cataloging public T cell receptors could identify signatures of past pathogen exposure. The study used immunosequencing to profile the T cell repertoires of several hundred subjects and linked those repertoires to cytomegalovirus serostatus. In addition to the first cohort of several hundred subjects, a separate validation cohort of over 90 different subjects was used. High-throughput TCR immunosequencing, statistical association of individual TCRs with disease status, and machine learning were combined to predict cytomegalovirus infection status. To study patterns of TCR occurrence, a later analysis re-analyzed previously published TCR beta repertoires from more than 550 donors and added high-resolution HLA genotyping. The later analysis used no new phenotypic data to find candidate immune exposures, relying instead on TCR beta sequences and their occurrence across donors. To decide whether each TCR beta V gene segment behaved as functional or pseudogenic, an earlier analysis of some 600 of the donors relied on high-throughput TCR beta sequencing. Donor age, sex, ethnicity and CMV serostatus were compiled together with the repertoire data. A later genetic analysis took genome-wide SNP genotypes for about 55% of the roughly 670 donors and used that subset as a discovery cohort. All discovery cohort repertoires had been generated on a single sequencing platform. Class I and class II HLA loci were covered by the typing at four-digit resolution. The number of donors typed differed by locus, with 629-630 for A, B, C, DRB1 and DQB1, 522 for DQA1, 600 to 610 for DPA1, and roughly 450 for DPB1. About five DR-DQ haplotypes were handled as single units for association and clustering because linkage in the cohort was strong. Among 350 to 400 genotyped donors of the cohort, an average of approximately 230,000 unique TCR beta nucleotide sequences were sequenced per donor, 15% to 20% of them non-productive. General study outcomes and caveats: A later analysis associated 15,000 or so TCR beta sequences with specific HLA alleles at a false discovery rate of 0.05. In vitro tests confirmed that a few of the cytomegalovirus-associated TCR beta chains recognize cytomegalovirus antigens. It was suggested by the authors that the approach could potentially be generalized to other disease states and immunological phenotypes. The sequencing pipeline was judged likely to have produced a cluster of highly shared sequence variants as a technical artifact. According to a later genetic analysis, donors in an Asian-associated ancestry cluster had fewer N-insertions in productive TCRs than the approximately 650-donor mean. Because some donors lacked HLA typing at each locus, the association tests relied only on the typed subset. In a later analysis, TCR association rates were found to vary across HLA loci, with the most associated TCRs seen for DRB1 alleles and the fewest for HLA-C alleles. Most CMV-associated TCR beta chains appeared to be HLA-restricted in a later analysis, and the HLA associations seemed to be driven largely by CMV exposure. Most TCR sequences were observed very rarely across donors, whereas some public TCRs were present in many individuals. A total of 164 TCR beta chains were listed by the study as associated with cytomegalovirus. The 87-base-pair reads could not distinguish some IMGT-functional V segments, including TRBV6-2 and TRBV6-3, so those segments were excluded. In a later analysis, HLA-associated TCR beta chains were found to be more clonally expanded and to have lower generation probabilities than equally common non-associated chains. Correlated functional status among segregating V segments might reflect linkage disequilibrium, but an unknown experimental factor could not be ruled out. The classifier was reported to diagnose cytomegalovirus status with high specificity and sensitivity in both the original and validation cohorts. In a later analysis, several top co-occurrence clusters were reported to appear linked to parvovirus B19, influenza, CMV and Epstein-Barr virus. Over 15 rarely observed V segments, including chromosome 9 orphons, were excluded from the earlier analysis of several hundred of the donors because counts were too low. Broadly in line with IMGT annotations, most TCR beta V segments showed up in productive rearrangements about 87% or about 30% of the time in an earlier analysis of around 600 of the donors. The presence/absence analyses assumed that sequencing depth was roughly uniform across donors, and that assumption may not be true. Assigning TCR associations to individual alleles was difficult when HLA alleles, especially DR and DQ, strongly co-occurred. In this cohort, only TCR beta chains were sequenced, and detectable features were limited by the absence of alpha or paired-chain data. A further reported finding was that TCR beta sequences accurately predicted the HLA-A and HLA-B alleles for most subjects in the first cohort. The only immune exposure information available for the cohort was CMV serostatus. V-gene and J-gene trimming of TCR beta chains was associated with a missense DCLRE1C variant in a later genetic analysis, and the association was replicated in an independent cohort.

The cohort consisted of 666 healthy bone marrow donors. At the time of sampling, all cohort members were nominally healthy, though unrecorded immune exposures were likely present. The donor was CMV seronegative and was included in the group of several hundred seronegative cohort members. Each donor provided a peripheral blood sample, and peripheral blood mononuclear cells were used for TCR beta sequencing. Genomic DNA was extracted from the blood cell samples with the Qiagen DNeasy Blood Extraction Kit. Spanning cysteine to phenylalanine, the CDR3 consists of 16 amino acids. Solely the CDR3 DNA is kept, with 48 bases framed from the first base. V and J lose 4 bases and 0 bases, and a span of 13 bases separates them. CDR1 and CDR2, looked up from the germline V gene, are SGHVS and FQNEAQ. The method was the immunoSEQ multiplex PCR assay. For the multiplex PCR, a mixture combining 60 forward primers for TCR Vbeta segments and 13 reverse primers for TCR Jbeta segments was used. Amplification of the CDR3 region of rearranged TCR beta genes was performed with a multiplex PCR assay on genomic DNA. The amplified TCR beta libraries were sequenced on the Illumina HiSeq System as 87-base-pair reads. The paper's data handling went like this. Across the 500 to 850 repertoires, a later analysis counted 78 million or so unique TCR beta chains, roughly 11 million of which were shared by at least two donors. Raw reads were error-corrected and collapsed into unique sequences by a nearest-neighbor algorithm in which closely related sequences were merged to remove PCR and sequencing errors. To assign V, D and J gene segments, CDR3 sequences were aligned to IMGT reference sequences. Each retained sequence needed at least a six-nucleotide match to both a V gene segment and a J gene segment. A rearrangement counted as productive if the CDR3 had no stop codons and remained in frame with V and J, and every other rearrangement counted as non-productive. Following IMGT convention, CDR3 was defined as the stretch from the second conserved V-encoded cysteine to the conserved J-encoded phenylalanine. In an earlier analysis of around 600 of the donors, sequences lacking an unambiguous match to a single V gene segment were excluded. An earlier analysis of 587 of the donors called V segments functional above 56.7% productive rearrangements and segregating when the between-donor standard deviation exceeded 5%. A statistical classification framework was built to diagnose cytomegalovirus status from the catalog of TCR beta chain sequences. In a later analysis, TCR nucleotide sequences were compared against IMGT/GENE-DB human TR gene sequences so that V and J genes could be assigned. Using the TCRdist pipeline, a later analysis assigned CDR3 sequences along with most-parsimonious VDJ recombination scenarios. A later analysis defined each TCR beta chain by its CDR3 amino acid sequence plus V-gene family, and excluded reads lacking a unique V-gene family. In a later analysis, approximately 640 highly shared, low-generation-probability nucleotide sequences were removed to address suspected cross-contamination and a sequencing artifact. For each public chain, a later analysis derived a clonal expansion index from normalized ranks of inferred template counts within each repertoire. Generation probabilities in a later analysis came from a VDJ recombination model fitted to out-of-frame rearrangements, and those results were checked against IGoR. In a later analysis, hypergeometric tests were used to score TCR-TCR, TCR-HLA and TCR-CMV co-occurrence, with a repertoire-size bias correction applied to TCR pairs. False discovery rates were estimated in a later analysis by permuting HLA or CMV assignments 20 times. A later analysis grouped co-occurring TCRs with DBSCAN, adding TCRdist sequence similarity when clustering within HLA-allele-positive subsets. Repertoires with fewer than 30,000 or more than 120,000 public chains, plus five repertoires with anomalous nucleotide sharing, were excluded from co-occurrence clustering. TCRdb re-hosts the immuneACCESS table, in-frame sequences only. Its copies lack some clones; in the studies checked, an unresolved V gene accounts for under half of them, and the cause for the rest is not known. That table supplies the V and J calls and clone size; D and trimming were determined from the DNA. This sample comprises 130,000 or so clones, more than 70% of them detected only once. The top ten constitute 0.94% of the sample.

With regard to this clone: Its antigen has not been determined. No base qualities exist here, and no much larger clone lies one base off it.

This clonotype was sampled from a woman aged 55-70 years in good health and CMV-seronegative. The V gene is TRBV7-8 and the J gene is TRBJ1-3; the D segment cannot be called with confidence. Sequencing was done on a sample of PBMCs. This receptor has the CDR3 CASSYEAISSGNTIYF. The nucleotide sequence is TGTGCCAGCAGCTATGAGGCAATCAGCTCTGGAAACACCATATATTTT.